This is a list of T cell receptor beta chains from one sample in a study of identical twins. TCRdb re-derived calls from the 5' RACE reads in MiXCR, one entry per CDR3 protein. Found here are 500,000 to 700,000 distinct CDR3 sequences, 7.1% of them singletons; the top ten hold about 1.5%. In addition, the sample was reused for a study of yellow fever vaccine responses in identical twins.

The specimen was PBMCs. These receptors were obtained from a woman between 18 and 29 years old in good health. CDR3s include the opening cysteine and the closing phenylalanine or tryptophan. D genes are given only for firm matches. Expanded clones get a size class; other rows say once, few or many, or leave the size out.

abundance	v_gene	d_gene	len	j_gene	CDR3aa	CDR3nt
few	TRBV15	NA	18	TRBJ2-5	CATSPTVSTSPLQETQYF	TGTGCCACCAGCCCAACTGTGAGCACTAGTCCCTTACAAGAGACCCAGTACTTC
many	TRBV5-1	TRBD1	13	TRBJ1-5	CASSRDRNQPQHF	TGCGCCAGCAGCCGGGACAGGAATCAGCCCCAGCATTTT
few	TRBV12-3/TRBV12-4	TRBD1	13	TRBJ1-2	CASSAQQGYGYTF	TGTGCCAGCAGTGCCCAACAGGGGTATGGCTACACCTTC
few	TRBV5-5	TRBD1	16	TRBJ2-1	CASSPLDRDPYNEQFF	TGTGCCAGCAGCCCACTGGACAGGGACCCCTACAATGAGCAGTTCTTC
few	TRBV7-6	NA	12	TRBJ2-2	CASSFRGRELFF	TGTGCCAGCAGCTTTAGGGGGAGGGAGCTGTTTTTT
NA	TRBV12-3/TRBV12-4	NA	16	TRBJ1-1	CASSFTGFPLNTEAFF	TGTGCCAGCAGTTTTACAGGGTTCCCTTTGAACACTGAAGCTTTCTTT
NA	TRBV27	TRBD1	16	TRBJ2-6	CASSPDRVYGANVLTF	TGTGCCAGCAGCCCGGACAGGGTATATGGGGCCAACGTCCTGACTTTC
NA	TRBV4-1	NA	16	TRBJ1-6	CASSQDPRTERSPLHF	TGCGCCAGCAGCCAAGACCCCCGGACAGAAAGATCACCCCTCCACTTT
NA	TRBV18	NA	21	TRBJ1-2	CASSPTTQGPTGKSRNYGYTF	TGTGCCAGCTCCCCCACCACGCAGGGTCCAACAGGGAAATCACGGAACTATGGCTACACCTTC
few	TRBV28	NA	11	TRBJ2-7	CASSLSPEQYF	TGTGCCAGCAGTTTATCCCCTGAGCAGTACTTC
once	TRBV5-8	TRBD1	15	TRBJ2-1	CARSPRGHPYNEQFF	TGTGCCAGGAGCCCCAGGGGGCATCCCTACAATGAGCAGTTCTTC
few	TRBV10-2	NA	14	TRBJ2-1	CASRAVGTYNEQFF	TGCGCCAGCAGGGCTGTTGGGACCTACAATGAGCAGTTCTTC
many	TRBV29-1	NA	14	TRBJ2-3	CSVPLSGRTDTQYF	TGCAGCGTCCCCCTCTCTGGGCGAACAGATACGCAGTATTTT
NA	TRBV7-9	TRBD2	17	TRBJ2-7	CASSLAGGRAGVDEQYF	TGTGCCAGCAGCTTAGCTGGCGGGAGGGCCGGGGTCGACGAGCAGTACTTC
NA	TRBV5-1	TRBD2	14	TRBJ2-1	CASNFDIGGGEQFF	TGCGCCAGCAACTTCGATATTGGGGGGGGTGAGCAGTTCTTC
few	TRBV12-3/TRBV12-4	TRBD1	14	TRBJ1-2	CASSFQGANYGYTF	TGTGCCAGCAGTTTTCAGGGGGCAAACTATGGCTACACCTTC
many	TRBV10-3	NA	14	TRBJ2-2	CAIRDIANTGELFF	TGTGCCATCCGTGACATAGCGAACACCGGGGAGCTGTTTTTT
few	TRBV29-1	NA	13	TRBJ2-5	CSVGGLRGETQYF	TGCAGCGTTGGTGGGCTCAGAGGGGAGACCCAGTACTTC
many	TRBV4-2	NA	17	TRBJ2-3	CASSQDGTILLTDTQYF	TGTGCCAGCAGCCAAGACGGGACCATCCTTCTCACAGATACGCAGTATTTT
few	TRBV9	NA	13	TRBJ2-5	CASSVDPVETQYF	TGTGCCAGCAGCGTAGACCCAGTAGAGACCCAGTACTTC
many	TRBV2	NA	14	TRBJ2-2	CACEGGRNTGELFF	TGTGCCTGCGAAGGGGGGCGGAACACCGGGGAGCTGTTTTTT
NA	TRBV20-1	NA	14	TRBJ2-2	CSARGPPGTGELFF	TGCAGTGCTAGAGGCCCTCCAGGTACCGGGGAGCTGTTTTTT
many	TRBV24-1	NA	14	TRBJ2-5	CATSDSGWRETQYF	TGTGCCACCAGTGATTCAGGGTGGCGTGAGACCCAGTACTTC
few	TRBV12-3/TRBV12-4	TRBD2	16	TRBJ2-7	CASSLLSSGRAGEQYF	TGTGCCAGCAGTTTACTATCTAGCGGGAGGGCAGGCGAGCAGTACTTC
NA	TRBV5-1	TRBD2	19	TRBJ2-1	CASSYRLAGGPGDYNEQFF	TGCGCCAGCAGCTACCGACTAGCGGGAGGGCCGGGGGACTACAATGAGCAGTTCTTC
NA	TRBV4-2	NA	15	TRBJ1-1	CASSPRAIRGTEAFF	TGTGCCAGCAGCCCCCGGGCCATACGTGGGACTGAAGCTTTCTTT
NA	TRBV10-2	TRBD2	18	TRBJ2-1	CASRHTPGLMSSYNEQFF	TGCGCCAGCAGACATACTCCGGGACTAATGAGCTCCTACAATGAGCAGTTCTTC
many	TRBV3-1	TRBD1	16	TRBJ2-1	CASSQGDRGPYNEQFF	TGTGCCAGCAGCCAAGGCGACAGGGGACCTTACAATGAGCAGTTCTTC
NA	TRBV28	TRBD1	16	TRBJ2-1	CASSFSGTGKSNEQFF	TGTGCCAGCAGTTTCTCCGGGACAGGGAAGTCCAATGAGCAGTTCTTC